This is a list of T cell receptor beta chains from one sample in a study of blood T cell repertoires in COVID-19. Profiled with immunoSEQ multiplex PCR; TCRdb holds only in-frame clones, not every one. This table has 100,000 to 150,000 clones, over 70% appearing once. The sample taken for sequencing was peripheral blood. The receptors derive from a man older than 75 with active or convalescent COVID-19. Each CDR3 is given with its conserved first and last residue. The D gene is left open where the match is weak. Not all rows give a size; the values are once, few, many and, for expanded clones, a class.

length: 14; size: -; J: TRBJ2-1; V: TRBV28; D: TRBD1; DNA: TGTGCCAGCAGGACAGGGGAGCTCTACAATGAGCAGTTCTTC; CDR3: CASRTGELYNEQFF
length: 14; size: -; J: TRBJ1-6; V: TRBV5-1; D: TRBD1; DNA: TGCGCCAGCTTCACCGGGACAGATAATTCACCCCTCCACTTT; CDR3: CASFTGTDNSPLHF
length: 15; size: -; J: TRBJ1-1; V: TRBV5-1; D: TRBD1; DNA: TGCGCCAGCAGCGCCGGACAGGGAGTGAACACTGAAGCTTTCTTT; CDR3: CASSAGQGVNTEAFF
length: 16; size: once; J: TRBJ1-6; V: TRBV9; D: TRBD1; DNA: TGTGCCAGCAGCACTGACAGGGGCTCCTATAATTCACCCCTCCACTTT; CDR3: CASSTDRGSYNSPLHF
length: 13; size: once; J: TRBJ2-3; V: TRBV12-5; D: -; DNA: TGTGCTAGTGTGTTAGATCGCACAGATACGCAGTATTTT; CDR3: CASVLDRTDTQYF
length: 16; size: -; J: TRBJ2-5; V: TRBV5-5; D: TRBD2; DNA: TGTGCCAGCAGTAATACCGGGACTAGCGGGGGTTTGACCCAGTACTTC; CDR3: CASSNTGTSGGLTQYF
length: 15; size: -; J: TRBJ2-1; V: TRBV28; D: -; DNA: TGTGCCAGCAGTGCTCCCGGGAGCTCCTACAATGAGCAGTTCTTC; CDR3: CASSAPGSSYNEQFF
length: 14; size: -; J: TRBJ1-2; V: TRBV7-9; D: TRBD1; DNA: TGTGCCAGCAGGCCCACAGGGGCGAGCTATGGCTACACCTTC; CDR3: CASRPTGASYGYTF
length: 13; size: -; J: TRBJ1-1; V: TRBV6-2/TRBV6-3; D: -; DNA: TGTGCCAGCAGTTATGCGTTGCCGCGTGAAGCTTTCTTT; CDR3: CASSYALPREAFF
length: 14; size: -; J: TRBJ2-3; V: TRBV2; D: TRBD2; DNA: TGTGCCAGCATGGTCCGACTAGCCTCAGATACGCAGTATTTT; CDR3: CASMVRLASDTQYF
length: 13; size: -; J: TRBJ2-3; V: TRBV6-5; D: TRBD1; DNA: TGTGCCAGCATGGGACAGGGGGCAGATACGCAGTATTTT; CDR3: CASMGQGADTQYF
length: 17; size: -; J: TRBJ2-3; V: TRBV27; D: TRBD2; DNA: TGTGCCAGCAGTCCATTCCGGACTAGCGGGGGTGCAGATACGCAGTATTTT; CDR3: CASSPFRTSGGADTQYF
length: 15; size: -; J: TRBJ2-1; V: TRBV5-1; D: TRBD2; DNA: TGCGCCAGCAGCTTGCCCGGGACTAGCCACAATGAGCAGTTCTTC; CDR3: CASSLPGTSHNEQFF
length: 16; size: -; J: TRBJ2-3; V: TRBV9; D: -; DNA: TGTGCCAGCAGCGTAGCTGGCTCAAAGAGCACAGATACGCAGTATTTT; CDR3: CASSVAGSKSTDTQYF
length: 14; size: few; J: TRBJ2-3; V: TRBV5-1; D: -; DNA: TGCGCCAGCAGCGGAGGGACGTACACAGATACGCAGTATTTT; CDR3: CASSGGTYTDTQYF
length: 13; size: few; J: TRBJ2-7; V: TRBV11-2; D: -; DNA: TGTGCCAGCAGCTTCAGGACAACCTACGAGCAGTACTTC; CDR3: CASSFRTTYEQYF
length: 16; size: -; J: TRBJ1-2; V: TRBV7-2; D: -; DNA: TGTGCCAGCAGCTCCGGGACGGGGGGCCCTAACTATGGCTACACCTTC; CDR3: CASSSGTGGPNYGYTF
length: 15; size: -; J: TRBJ1-3; V: TRBV7-8; D: -; DNA: TGTGCCAGCAGCCCCTCAACAGGATCCGGAAACACCATATATTTT; CDR3: CASSPSTGSGNTIYF
length: 14; size: -; J: TRBJ1-1; V: TRBV6-6; D: -; DNA: TGTGCCAGCAGTTACTCGACAGGGAACACTGAAGCTTTCTTT; CDR3: CASSYSTGNTEAFF
length: 14; size: -; J: TRBJ1-5; V: TRBV28; D: TRBD1; DNA: TGTGCCAGCAGTTTAGCGGGACAGAATCAGCCCCAGCATTTT; CDR3: CASSLAGQNQPQHF
length: 18; size: -; J: TRBJ2-3; V: TRBV4-3; D: TRBD2; DNA: TGCGCCAGCAGCCAATCCCGAATACTAGCGGGGGGGCGATATACGCAGTATTTT; CDR3: CASSQSRILAGGRYTQYF
length: 14; size: -; J: TRBJ1-2; V: TRBV19; D: TRBD1; DNA: TGTGCCAGTACTATCCGACAGGGAGGCTATGGCTACACCTTC; CDR3: CASTIRQGGYGYTF
length: 13; size: -; J: TRBJ2-4; V: TRBV28; D: -; DNA: TGTGCCAGCACCGACAGAGCCAAAAACATTCAGTACTTC; CDR3: CASTDRAKNIQYF
length: 15; size: -; J: TRBJ1-3; V: TRBV9; D: -; DNA: TGTGCCAGCAGCGACCTACAGGGTGCTGGAAACACCATATATTTT; CDR3: CASSDLQGAGNTIYF